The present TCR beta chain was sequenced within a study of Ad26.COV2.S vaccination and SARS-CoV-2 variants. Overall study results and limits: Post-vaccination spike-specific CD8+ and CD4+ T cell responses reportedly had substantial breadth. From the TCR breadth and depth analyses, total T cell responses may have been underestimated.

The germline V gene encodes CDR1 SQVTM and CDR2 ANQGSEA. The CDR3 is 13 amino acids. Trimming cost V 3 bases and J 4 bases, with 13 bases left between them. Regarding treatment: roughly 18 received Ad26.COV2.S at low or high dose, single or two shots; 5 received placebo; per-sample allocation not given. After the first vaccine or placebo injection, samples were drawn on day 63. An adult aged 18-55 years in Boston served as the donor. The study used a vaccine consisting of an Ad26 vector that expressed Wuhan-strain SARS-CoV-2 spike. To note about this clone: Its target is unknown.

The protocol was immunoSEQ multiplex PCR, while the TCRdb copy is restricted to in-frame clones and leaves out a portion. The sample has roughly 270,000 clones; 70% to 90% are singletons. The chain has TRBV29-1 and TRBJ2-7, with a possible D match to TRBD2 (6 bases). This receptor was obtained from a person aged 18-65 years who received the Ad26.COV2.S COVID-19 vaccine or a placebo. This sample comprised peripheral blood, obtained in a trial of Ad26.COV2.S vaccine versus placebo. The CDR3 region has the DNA TGCAGCGTTGAGTCCGGGAGTCTTTACGAGCAGTACTTC. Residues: CSVESGSLYEQYF.